Detailed here is one T cell receptor (beta chain). Its specificity is unknown. The sample belongs to a study of cytomegalovirus exposure and HLA in healthy donors. Both 60 Vbeta primers and 13 Jbeta primers went into the PCR. Produced via immunoSEQ multiplex PCR; TCRdb's table is partial and in-frame only. The sample has fewer than 120,000 clones, more than 75% seen once. Points from the study as a whole: As a later analysis showed, several of the most significant clusters appeared to be linked to common viral pathogens. A later analysis reportedly found that, within productive TCRs, an Asian-associated ancestry cluster had fewer N-insertions than the mean observed across the approximately 690 donors. The study labeled approximately 150 TCR beta chains cytomegalovirus-associated.

CDR3 length: 16 residues. Per germline, CDR1 SGHRS and CDR2 YFSETQ. The V segment lost 4 bases and the J segment 2 bases; nucleotides outside the gene matches: 9. The genes are TRBV5-1 and TRBJ2-5; TRBD1 agrees at 9 bases. The sample comprised PBMCs. The sequence came from a man in his forties in good health and CMV-seronegative. In nucleotides, the CDR3 is TGCGCCAGCAGCCAAGAGAGGACAGGGGTTCAAGAGACCCAGTACTTC. The encoded protein is CASSQERTGVQETQYF.